The source of this TCR beta chain is a study of response to subunit inactivated influenza vaccine. This CDR3 contains 14 residues. V dropped 3 bases and J dropped 4 bases, with 13 bases sitting between them. Per germline, CDR1 LGHNA and CDR2 YSLEER. TCRdb called the RT-PCR reads again in MiXCR, with one record for every CDR3 protein. This table has hundreds of thousands of distinct CDR3 sequences, approximately 24% appearing once. The rearrangement joins TRBV4-3 to TRBJ2-7; D possibly corresponds to TRBD1 (5 bases). This TCR was recovered from a man aged 50-60 years who received an inactivated influenza vaccine. The sequenced sample was CD4+ T cells sorted from PBMCs, obtained 4 to 6 days after vaccination. Here the CDR3 DNA reads TGCGCCAGCAGCCAGACCACCCAGGGATACGAGCAGTACTTC. It yields the protein CASSQTTQGYEQYF.